This T cell receptor beta chain was observed in a study of Graves' ophthalmopathy and Graves' hyperthyroidism. RNA transcripts were the template, and TCR beta CDR3 regions were amplified from them. HTBI primers primed a first-round RT-PCR, and a second-round multiplex PCR followed. TCRdb redid the calling of the multiplex PCR reads with MiXCR, one entry per CDR3 protein. The repertoire has roughly 170,000 distinct CDR3 sequences, approximately 40% of them found once; the top ten carry about 8.2%. Study results and limitations: The model reached around 70% sensitivity and roughly 76% specificity for predicting ophthalmopathy progression. Blood was where most expanded thyroid clonotypes above 0.001 frequency also turned up.

Certain patients were not enrolled. These were patients with other autoimmune diseases, uncontrolled infections, pregnancy or lactation. The PBMCs originated from roughly 10 ml of fresh peripheral blood. Trimming stripped 5 bases from V and 2 bases from J, with 9 bases between. The CDR3 has 13 residues. This clonotype ranks as medium-sized. The antigen remains unidentified. The chain recombines TRBV12-3 or TRBV12-4 with TRBJ1-2, with D maybe TRBD1 (5 bases). The sequenced material came from peripheral blood. This sequence was found in a man aged 25-45 years with Graves' ophthalmopathy. This chain's CDR3 is CASSPGPNYGYTF. DNA of the CDR3: TGTGCCAGCAGTCCAGGGCCCAACTATGGCTACACCTTC.